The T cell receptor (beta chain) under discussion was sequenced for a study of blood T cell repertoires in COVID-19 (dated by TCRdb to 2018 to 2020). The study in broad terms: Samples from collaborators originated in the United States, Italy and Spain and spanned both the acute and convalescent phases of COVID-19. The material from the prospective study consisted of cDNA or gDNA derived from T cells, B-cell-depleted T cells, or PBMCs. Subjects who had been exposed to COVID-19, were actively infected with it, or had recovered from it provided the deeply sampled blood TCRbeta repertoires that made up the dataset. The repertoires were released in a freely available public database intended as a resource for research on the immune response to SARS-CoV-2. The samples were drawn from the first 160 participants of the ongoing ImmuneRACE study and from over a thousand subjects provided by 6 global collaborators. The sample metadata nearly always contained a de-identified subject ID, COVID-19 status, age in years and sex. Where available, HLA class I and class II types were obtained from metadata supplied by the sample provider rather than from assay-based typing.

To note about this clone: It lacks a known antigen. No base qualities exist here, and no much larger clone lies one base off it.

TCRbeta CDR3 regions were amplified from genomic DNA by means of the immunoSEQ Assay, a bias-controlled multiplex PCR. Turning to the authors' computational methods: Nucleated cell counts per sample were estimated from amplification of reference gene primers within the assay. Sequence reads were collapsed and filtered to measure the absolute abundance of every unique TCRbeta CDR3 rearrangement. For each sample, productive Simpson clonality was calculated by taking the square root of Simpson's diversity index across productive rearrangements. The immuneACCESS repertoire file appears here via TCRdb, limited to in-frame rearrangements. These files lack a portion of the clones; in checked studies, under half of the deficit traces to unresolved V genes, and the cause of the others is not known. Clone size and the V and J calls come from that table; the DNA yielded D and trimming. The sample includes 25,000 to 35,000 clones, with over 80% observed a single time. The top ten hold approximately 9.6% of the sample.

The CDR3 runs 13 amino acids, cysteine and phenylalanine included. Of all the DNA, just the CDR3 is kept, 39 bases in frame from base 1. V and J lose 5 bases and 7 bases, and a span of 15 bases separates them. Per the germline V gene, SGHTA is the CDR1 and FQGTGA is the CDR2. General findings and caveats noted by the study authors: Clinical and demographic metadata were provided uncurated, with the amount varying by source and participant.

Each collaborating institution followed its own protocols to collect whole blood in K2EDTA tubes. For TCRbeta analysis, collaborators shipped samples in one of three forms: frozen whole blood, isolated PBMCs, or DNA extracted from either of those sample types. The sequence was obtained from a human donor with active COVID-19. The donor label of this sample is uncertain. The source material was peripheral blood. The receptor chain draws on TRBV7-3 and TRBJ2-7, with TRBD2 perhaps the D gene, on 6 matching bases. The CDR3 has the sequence CASSPLRGGEQYF. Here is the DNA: TGTGCCAGCAGCCCTTTGCGGGGCGGAGAGCAGTACTTC.